This T cell receptor beta chain appears in the sequencing data of a study of cytomegalovirus exposure and HLA in healthy donors. This clone came up once. Its antigen is unidentified. The germline gives CDR1 MGHRA, CDR2 YSYEKL. The CDR3 has 13 residues. The germline V and J ends were trimmed by 2 bases and 4 bases, with 3 bases remaining between them. Study-level results: A previous analysis found most TCR beta V segments productive roughly 87% or roughly 30% of the time. There were about 160 TCR beta chains listed as cytomegalovirus-associated. Solely CMV serostatus was available to characterize immune exposure.

PCR amplification relied on 60 Vbeta primers (plus 13 Jbeta primers). Clones were read by immunoSEQ multiplex PCR, and TCRdb kept only the in-frame ones, dropping some. The table has about 130,000 clones, around 77% seen once. What was sequenced was PBMCs. J is TRBJ2-6 and V is TRBV4-1; D ambiguous. The sequence came from a man aged 50-60 years in good health and CMV-seronegative. DNA of the CDR3: TGCGCCAGCAGCCAACTGGGGGCCAACGTCCTGACTTTC. Its translation is CASSQLGANVLTF.